This note documents a single TCR beta chain sequence. This CDR3 is 13 amino acids long. CDR1 is MDHEN, CDR2 SYDVKM, per germline. The V and J ends lost 3 bases and 5 bases respectively, with 10 bases between them. This record comes from a study of technical replicates of blood from a handful of donors. The table came from immunoSEQ multiplex PCR; TCRdb's copy has only in-frame clones and leaves some out. The sample holds some 70,000 clones, roughly nine tenths seen once. The TCR was taken from a human donor in good health. V and J are TRBV28 and TRBJ1-1; possible D gene TRBD1, 6 bases. Sequenced: T cells isolated from PBMCs. CDR3 coding DNA: TGTGCCAGCAGTTTGGTACAGGGAACTGAAGCTTTCTTT. It encodes CASSLVQGTEAFF.